This passage covers 10 T cell receptor beta chains from one sample sequenced in a study of blood T cell repertoires in COVID-19. Using immunoSEQ multiplex PCR, the repertoire was profiled, and TCRdb retains in-frame clones only, with some absent. The data hold 250,000 to 400,000 clones, with around nine tenths observed a single time. Source material: PBMCs or T cells enriched from blood (not recorded which). Every receptor here comes from a man in his 60s who had recovered from COVID-19.

V usage is TRBV7-2 and J usage is TRBJ2-1; 10 bases map to TRBD2. The germline V gene has CDR1 SGHTA and CDR2 FQGNSA. CDR3 length: 17 residues. The trim removed 5 bases at V and 3 bases at J, leaving 10 bases unmatched. In DNA form, the CDR3 reads TGTGCCAGCAGCCCGGAGGCTAGCGGGGGAGGCTACAATGAGCAGTTCTTC. Translation gives CASSPEASGGGYNEQFF. Combining the CDR3 with reference TRBV7-2 and TRBJ2-1 gives the whole variable domain GAGVSQSPSNKVTEKGKDVELRCDPISGHTALYWYRQSLGQGLEFLIYFQGNSAPDKSGLPSDRFSAERTGGSVSTLTIQRTQQEDSAVYLCASSPEASGGGYNEQFFGPGTRLTVL.

V is TRBV6-5 and J is TRBJ1-1; 7 bases fit TRBD1. After removal of 5 bases from V and 4 bases from J, the junction contained 10 bases not matched to a gene. CDR3 size: 15 residues. Germline CDR1 is MNHEY and CDR2 is SVGAGI. CDR3 DNA: TGTGCCAGCAGTACAGGACAGGTGACGGGCACTGAAGCTTTCTTT. The encoded protein is CASSTGQVTGTEAFF.

The chain combines TRBV18 with TRBJ2-1; the D gene is possibly TRBD2 (6 bases). Trimming shortened V by 3 bases and J by 0 bases, and 12 bases separated the two germline ends. The CDR3 covers 16 residues. Germline V CDR1 and CDR2: KGHSH, LQKENI. The CDR3 bases are TGTGCCAGCTCACCCTTTGGCGGGAACTCCTACAATGAGCAGTTCTTC. Amino acid sequence: CASSPFGGNSYNEQFF.

The J gene is TRBJ2-2, the V gene TRBV11-3; D unresolved. Germline V gives CDR1 SGHNT, CDR2 YENEEA. The V gene lost 0 bases and the J gene lost 3 bases, with 5 bases spanning the gap. CDR3 size: 14 residues. The CDR3 loop is CASSLDRYTGELFF. The CDR3 region has the DNA TGTGCCAGCAGCTTAGATCGGTACACCGGGGAGCTGTTTTTT.

The chain uses TRBV5-1 and TRBJ1-1, with a tentative D call TRBD1 (5 bases). The germline V and J ends were trimmed by 1 base and 2 bases, with 12 bases remaining between them. The CDR3 contains 15 residues. The germline CDR1 and CDR2 sequences are SGHRS and YFSETQ. Here the CDR3 reads CASSLSAGPNTEAFF. The CDR3 nucleotides read TGCGCCAGCAGCTTGTCGGCAGGGCCTAACACTGAAGCTTTCTTT.

This chain links TRBV15 with TRBJ2-3, with 9 bases that match TRBD1. The CDR3 length is 15 residues. The V gene end was trimmed by 7 bases and the J gene end by 11 bases; junction bases not matched to a gene: 16. Per germline, CDR1 LNHNV and CDR2 YYDKDF (reference sequence). CDR3 DNA: TGTGCCACCAACCAGAGGGACAGGGTGGGAGGCGGGCAGTATTTT. Translating gives CATNQRDRVGGGQYF.

To note about this clone: Other DNA sequences in the sample encode the same CDR3. This sequence joins TRBV12-3 or TRBV12-4 and TRBJ1-5; no clear D. The CDR3 extends over 13 amino acids. With 1 base removed from V and 4 bases from J, the gap between germline ends came to 5 bases. The chain's CDR3 is CASSLDRNQPQHF. For the CDR3, the DNA is TGTGCCAGCAGTTTAGACAGAAATCAGCCCCAGCATTTT.

The chain uses TRBV5-4 and TRBJ1-5; D possibly corresponds to TRBD1 (5 bases). From germline, CDR1 is SGHNT and CDR2 YYREEE (reference sequence). V lost 2 bases and J 7 bases, leaving 16 bases between the germline ends. The CDR3 has 15 amino acids. As DNA, the CDR3 is TGTGCCAGCAGCTTTGGAGGGGATAGCGGCCAGCCCCAGCATTTT. Residues: CASSFGGDSGQPQHF.

The chain couples TRBV10-3 to TRBJ2-7; 8 nucleotides align to TRBD1. The ends lost 8 bases at V and 6 bases at J; junction bases unmatched: 9. Germline CDR1 and CDR2: ENHRY and SYGVKD. This CDR3 has 13 amino acids. DNA of the CDR3: TGTGCCATCGCAGGGGGCACCCAGGTCGAGCAGTACTTC. Its protein product is CAIAGGTQVEQYF.

The chain uses TRBV28 and TRBJ2-2; 7 positions agree with TRBD1. CDR1 MDHEN and CDR2 SYDVKM come from the germline V gene. This CDR3 spans 19 amino acids. Trimming removed 8 bases from V and 8 bases from J; junction bases left unmatched: 26. The CDR3 sequence: CASSRQGFTRHRVEGELFF. The CDR3 DNA is TGTGCCAGCTCGAGACAGGGCTTCACCCGCCACCGTGTAGAGGGGGAGCTGTTTTTT. Filled out from reference TRBV28 and TRBJ2-2, the complete variable domain reads DVKVTQSSRYLVKRTGEKVFLECVQDMDHENMFWYRQDPGLGLRLIYFSYDVKMKEKGDIPEGYSVSREKKERFSLILESASTNQTSMYLCASSRQGFTRHRVEGELFFGEGSRLTVL.